This T cell receptor beta chain derives from a study of CD8+CD57+ T cells in acquired aplastic anemia (dated by TCRdb to 2016 to 2018). For the wider study: A mean of approximately 3 ug of DNA, ranging from roughly 0.18 to 30 ug, was extracted from sorted CD4+ and CD8+ cells. For healthy donor samples, the average read count was approximately 10 million for CD4+ cells and roughly 12 million for CD8+ cells.

General study outcomes and caveats: Patients and healthy controls showed no significant difference in CD8+ Simpson's diversity (P=0.060). Roughly 30 CD8+ CDR3 sequences were shared between patients and controls but appeared highly expressed in patients and within their immunodominant clones.

The study deep-sequenced TCR repertoires of sorted CD4+ and CD8+ blood T cells from severe aplastic anemia patients and healthy subjects. Ficoll-Paque density gradient centrifugation was used to isolate peripheral blood mononuclear cells. CD4+ and CD8+ T cells were sorted by FACS or magnetic beads before DNA extraction. Genomic DNA was used as template for profiling of TCR beta VDJ combinations and CDR3 sequences. An Illumina HiSeq 2000 was used for TCR repertoire sequencing. In the source study's methods: TRBV/TRBJ rearrangement plots, CDR3 size and DJ length profiles, and Simpson's diversity index were used to evaluate the repertoires. The most abundant DNA sequence in the deep sequencing data was taken as the immunodominant clone. CDR3 amino acid sequences were screened for sharing across subjects and compared with published repertoires and the VDJdb database. TCRdb itself trimmed the public reads at Q25 with fastp, ran MiXCR and retained productive beta chains. Entries are consolidated by CDR3 protein sequence, retaining the most common genes and DNA. TCRdb, rather than the study authors, made the V and J calls. Present in this sample are some 190,000 distinct CDR3 sequences, roughly half of which were seen just once. The ten largest clonotypes hold around 3% of the sample.

The V end loses 5 bases and the J end loses 3 bases, and a stretch of 8 bases separates them. As encoded in the germline V gene, CDR1 is SGHVS while CDR2 is FNYEAQ. From the cysteine up to the phenylalanine, the CDR3 has a length of 12 residues. Just CDR3 DNA is preserved here, 36 bases in frame from base 1. A few counts support this clonotype. What this receptor recognizes is not known. One base away there is no much larger clone; base qualities are not given. This TCR derives from a human donor in good health. The V and J segments used are TRBV7-6 and TRBJ2-7; the D gene lacks a confident call. Sequences were obtained from sorted CD4+, CD8+, or CD8+CD57+ T cells (not recorded which) from PBMCs. The bases read TGTGCCAGCAGCCTGAGCTTCTACGAGCAGTACTTC. The encoded protein is CASSLSFYEQYF.